This T cell receptor beta chain was obtained from a study of cytomegalovirus exposure and HLA in healthy donors (dated by TCRdb to between 2016 and 2019). Notes on the research overall: In an earlier analysis of some 610 of the donors, about 270 Gb of sequence data and roughly 100 million unique TCR beta sequences from roughly 180 million T cells were reported. Approximately 300 gigabases of sequencing data and around 90 million unique TCR sequences made up an early release that covered over 550 HLA-typed donors. Of the roughly 420 genotyped donors, 81% were placed in the genetic ancestry cluster associated with self-reported Caucasian donors. The study was designed to test whether signatures of past pathogen exposure could be identified by cataloging public T cell receptors. The study used immunosequencing to profile the T cell repertoires of under 700 subjects and linked those repertoires to cytomegalovirus serostatus. Besides the first cohort of approximately 670 subjects, a separate validation cohort made up of 120 different subjects was used. High-throughput TCR immunosequencing, statistical association of individual TCRs with disease status, and machine learning were combined to predict cytomegalovirus infection status. In a later analysis, previously published TCR beta repertoires from several hundred donors were re-analyzed and high-resolution HLA genotyping was added so that TCR occurrence patterns could be studied. In the later analysis, no new phenotypic data were used to find candidate immune exposures; instead, reliance was placed on TCR beta sequences and their occurrence across donors. An earlier analysis of approximately 580 of the donors used high-throughput TCR beta sequencing to judge whether each TCR beta V gene segment behaved as functional or pseudogenic. Donor age, sex, ethnicity and CMV serostatus were collected together with the repertoire data. In a later genetic analysis, genome-wide SNP genotypes for about three fifths of the roughly 670 donors were used, and that subset was treated as a discovery cohort. Every repertoire in the discovery cohort had been generated on one and the same sequencing platform. HLA typing included class I and class II loci at four-digit resolution. The number of donors typed differed by locus, with about 629-630 for A, B, C, DRB1 and DQB1, roughly 550 for DQA1, over 600 for DPA1, and approximately 470 for DPB1. Roughly 5 DR-DQ haplotypes were handled as single units for association and clustering, since linkage in the cohort was strong. Among some 410 genotyped donors of the cohort, an average of approximately 240,000 unique TCR beta nucleotide sequences was sequenced per donor, of which roughly 17% were non-productive. What the work shows at the level of the full study, not this receptor alone: A group of highly shared sequence variants was considered likely to be a technical artifact of the sequencing pipeline. In vitro tests confirmed that a few of the cytomegalovirus-associated TCR beta chains recognize cytomegalovirus antigens. About 17 rarely observed V segments, including chromosome 9 orphons, were excluded from the earlier analysis of some 590 of the donors because counts were too low. An association between a missense DCLRE1C variant and V-gene and J-gene trimming of TCR beta chains was found in a later genetic analysis and replicated in an independent cohort. A later analysis associated 15,000 or so TCR beta sequences with specific HLA alleles at a false discovery rate of 0.05. Compared with the 666-donor mean, donors in an Asian-associated ancestry cluster had fewer N-insertions in productive TCRs, according to a later genetic analysis. The study gave a list of under 200 TCR beta chains associated with cytomegalovirus. This cohort had only TCR beta chains sequenced, and the lack of alpha or paired-chain data limited which features could be detected. A later analysis found that HLA-associated TCR beta chains were more clonally expanded and had lower generation probabilities than equally common non-associated chains. A further reported finding was that TCR beta sequences accurately predicted the HLA-A and HLA-B alleles for most subjects in the first cohort. When HLA alleles, especially DR and DQ, strongly co-occurred, TCR associations were difficult to assign to individual alleles. Most CMV-associated TCR beta chains appeared to be HLA-restricted in a later analysis, and the HLA associations seemed to be driven largely by CMV exposure. According to the authors, the approach could potentially be generalized to other disease states and immunological phenotypes. According to a later analysis, parvovirus B19, influenza, CMV and Epstein-Barr virus appeared linked to several top co-occurrence clusters. Presence/absence analyses assumed roughly uniform sequencing depth across donors, an assumption that may not hold. The only immune exposure information available for the cohort was CMV serostatus. In both the original and validation cohorts, the classifier was reported to diagnose cytomegalovirus status with high specificity and sensitivity. Some IMGT-functional V segments, including TRBV6-2 and TRBV6-3, could not be distinguished by the 87-base-pair reads and were therefore excluded. According to a later analysis, TCR association rates differed among HLA loci, with DRB1 alleles showing the most associated TCRs and HLA-C alleles showing the fewest. HLA typing was unavailable for some donors at each locus, so association tests used only the typed subset. Broadly in line with IMGT annotations, most TCR beta V segments showed up in productive rearrangements about 90% or about 30% of the time in an earlier analysis of 450 to 750 of the donors. Most TCR sequences were seen in very few donors, while some public TCRs were found in many individuals. Linkage disequilibrium might explain the correlated functional status among segregating V segments, but an unknown experimental factor could not be ruled out.

The cohort consisted of approximately 670 healthy bone marrow donors. Cohort members were all nominally healthy when sampled, although unrecorded immune exposures were likely present. The donor was CMV seropositive and belonged to the group of about 290 seropositive cohort members. A peripheral blood sample was provided by each donor, and peripheral blood mononuclear cells were used for TCR beta sequencing. The Qiagen DNeasy Blood Extraction Kit was used to extract genomic DNA from the blood cell samples. Turning to this clone: What this receptor recognizes is not known. Base qualities are not recorded, but no much larger clone differs from it by a single base.

The library relied on the immunoSEQ multiplex PCR assay. A mixture of 60 forward primers for TCR Vbeta segments and 13 reverse primers for TCR Jbeta segments was used in the multiplex PCR. A multiplex PCR assay on genomic DNA amplified the CDR3 region of rearranged TCR beta genes. Amplified TCR beta libraries were sequenced as 87-base-pair reads on the Illumina HiSeq System. Turning to the authors' computational methods: In a later analysis, some 80 million unique TCR beta chains were counted across the roughly 610 repertoires, and some 10 million of these chains were shared by at least two donors. A nearest-neighbor algorithm error-corrected the raw reads and collapsed the reads into unique sequences, merging closely related sequences to remove PCR and sequencing errors. To assign V, D and J gene segments, CDR3 sequences were aligned to IMGT reference sequences. For a sequence to be retained, at least a six-nucleotide match to both a V gene segment and a J gene segment was required. A rearrangement was called productive if the CDR3 had no stop codons and remained in frame with V and J, and every other rearrangement was called non-productive. Following IMGT convention, CDR3 was defined as the stretch from the second conserved V-encoded cysteine to the conserved J-encoded phenylalanine. The earlier analysis of fewer than 700 of the donors excluded sequences that lacked an unambiguous match to a single V gene segment. In an earlier analysis of 587 of the donors, V segments were called functional above 56.7% productive rearrangements and were called segregating when the between-donor standard deviation exceeded 5%. A statistical classification framework was built to diagnose cytomegalovirus status from the catalog of TCR beta chain sequences. In a later analysis, V and J genes were assigned by comparing TCR nucleotide sequences against IMGT/GENE-DB human TR gene sequences. Using the TCRdist pipeline, a later analysis assigned CDR3 sequences along with most-parsimonious VDJ recombination scenarios. In a later analysis, every TCR beta chain was defined by the combination of its CDR3 amino acid sequence and its V-gene family, and reads without a unique V-gene family were dropped. In a later analysis, around 650 highly shared, low-generation-probability nucleotide sequences were removed to address suspected cross-contamination and a sequencing artifact. In a later analysis, a clonal expansion index was calculated for each public chain from normalized within-repertoire ranks of inferred template counts. A later analysis computed generation probabilities with a VDJ recombination model fitted to out-of-frame rearrangements, and checked the results against IGoR. A later analysis scored TCR-TCR, TCR-HLA and TCR-CMV co-occurrence with hypergeometric tests, applying a repertoire-size bias correction to TCR pairs. A later analysis estimated false discovery rates by permuting HLA or CMV assignments 20 times. In a later analysis, co-occurring TCRs were grouped using DBSCAN, with TCRdist sequence similarity added in when clustering inside HLA-allele-positive subsets. For co-occurrence clustering, repertoires with fewer than 30,000 or more than 120,000 public chains were excluded, along with five repertoires with anomalous nucleotide sharing. Imported from immuneACCESS, the table was reduced by TCRdb to in-frame sequences with V and J called. These copies leave out some clones; in studies compared against another copy, an unresolved V gene accounts for under half, and the cause of the remainder is not known. V and J calls and clone size are those listed in that table; D and trimming were worked out from the DNA. The sample has just over 150,000 clones on record, around 82% of them singletons. Jointly, the top ten make up 5% to 7.5% of the sample.

Cut back by 8 bases and 6 bases, the V and J ends lie 23 bases apart. The CDR3, cysteine through phenylalanine, is 16 amino acids long. Of all the DNA, just the CDR3 is kept, 48 bases in frame from base 1. Looking up the germline V gene (reference sequence) yields CDR1 SEHNR and CDR2 FQNEAQ. The V and J genes are TRBV7-9 and TRBJ2-4; 6 matching bases give a weak D call of TRBD1. The source material was PBMCs. The receptor was derived from a woman aged 45-65 years in good health and CMV-seropositive. The CDR3 reads as follows: CASGERTDWPRNIQYF. The nucleotides read TGTGCCAGCGGGGAACGGACAGACTGGCCCCGAAACATTCAGTACTTC.